This T cell receptor beta chain is from a study of blood T cell repertoires in COVID-19. About the study: Acute and convalescent COVID-19 specimens originated in the United States, Italy and Spain. Sources were T cells, B-cell-depleted T cells, or PBMCs; the material itself was cDNA or gDNA.

V was trimmed by 0 bases and J by 9 bases, leaving 15 bases between them. This CDR3 contains 16 residues. Looked up from germline, CDR1 is LGHNA and CDR2 is YNFKEQ. This clone turned up a few times. Study processing details: Scientists estimated how many nucleated cells there were by amplifying reference gene primers. The table came from immunoSEQ multiplex PCR; TCRdb's copy has only in-frame clones and leaves some out. V, J and clone size are those of that table, while D and trimming were read from the DNA. The table has roughly 88,000 clones, around 75% seen once. Specimen: peripheral blood. The chain couples TRBV4-2 to TRBJ1-6, with D unclear. This clonotype was sampled from an elderly woman with active or convalescent COVID-19. CDR3 DNA: TGTGCCAGCAGCCAAGATCTTGAGGGAGTTGCTTCACCCCTCCACTTT. As protein: CASSQDLEGVASPLHF.